A single sample is the source of the 23 T cell receptor beta chains below, sequenced in a study of blood T cell repertoires in COVID-19. Sequencing was performed with immunoSEQ multiplex PCR; in TCRdb, only in-frame clones are kept and a portion is missing. Of around 200,000 clones listed, about 88% are singletons. Sequencing input: peripheral blood. The receptors here all came from an elderly woman in a cohort sampled during active or convalescent COVID-19.

V gene TRBV27 combines with J gene TRBJ1-4, with a weak D call TRBD1 (5 bases). The CDR3 consists of 14 residues. V lost 2 bases to trimming and J lost 8 bases, with 12 bases between them. Germline V gene data show CDR1 as MNHEY and CDR2 as SMNVEV (reference sequence). The CDR3: CASSLAGSGEKLFF. In DNA form, the CDR3 reads TGTGCCAGCAGTTTAGCTGGGTCAGGGGAAAAACTGTTTTTT.

V is TRBV30 and J is TRBJ2-3; 14 bases line up with TRBD2. V shed 4 bases and J 9 bases; nucleotides not matched to a gene: 9. This CDR3 spans 15 amino acids. Germline CDR1 and CDR2: GTSNPN and SVGIG (reference sequence). CDR3 nucleotide sequence: TGTGCCTGGATTCCCCGACTAGCGGGAGGGTCCACGCAGTATTTT. This codes for CAWIPRLAGGSTQYF.

V and J are TRBV18 and TRBJ2-6, with D tentatively TRBD1 (6 bases). Trimming removed 1 base at V and 0 bases at J, with 7 bases between. The CDR3 length is 16 residues. Looked up from germline, CDR1 is KGHSH and CDR2 is LQKENI. The CDR3 DNA is TGTGCCAGCTCACCACGAGGGGGCTCTGGGGCCAACGTCCTGACTTTC. Translating gives CASSPRGGSGANVLTF.

This chain links TRBV27 with TRBJ1-4; 12 positions agree with TRBD1. The CDR3 sequence is 16 residues long. Per germline, CDR1 MNHEY and CDR2 SMNVEV (reference sequence). J gave up 7 bases and V 1 base, and 4 bases lay outside the gene matches. The CDR3 DNA reads TGTGCCAGCAGTTTATGGAGGGACAGGGGGCCTGAAAAACTGTTTTTT. This gives the protein CASSLWRDRGPEKLFF.

The V call is TRBV2, the J call TRBJ2-6, with D possibly being TRBD1 (5 bases). In germline, CDR1 is SNHLY, CDR2 FYNNEI. V gave up 9 bases and J gave up 0 bases, with 15 bases separating them. CDR3 length equals 16 residues. In DNA form, the CDR3 reads TGTGCCAGGGGGCCCGGGCCAGCCTCTGGGGCCAACGTCCTGACTTTC. Translating it yields CARGPGPASGANVLTF.

The V and J genes are TRBV29-1 and TRBJ2-7; 7 positions match TRBD1. Germline V gene sequence: CDR1 SQVTM, CDR2 ANQGSEA. V dropped 0 bases and J dropped 5; count of bases not matched to a gene: 7. This CDR3 comprises 14 residues. CDR3: CSVEETGIGDEQYF. As DNA, the CDR3 is TGCAGCGTTGAAGAGACAGGGATAGGAGACGAGCAGTACTTC.

This chain links TRBV5-1 with TRBJ2-3; TRBD2 is a possible D gene (6 bases). Germline V gene sequence: CDR1 SGHRS, CDR2 YFSETQ. The length of the CDR3 is 16 residues. V lost 1 base, J lost 1 base, and 13 bases lay in between. For the CDR3, the DNA is TGCGCCAGCAGCTTGATGGAGGGGTGGGGCACAGATACGCAGTATTTT. It is translated as CASSLMEGWGTDTQYF.

The V and J genes are TRBV5-1 and TRBJ2-5; 9 bases line up with TRBD1. The CDR3 length is 19 residues. The germline gives CDR1 SGHRS, CDR2 YFSETQ. V gave up 0 bases and J gave up 3 bases; unmatched junction bases: 15. CDR3 residues: CASSLELMGQGRFEETQYF. Here the CDR3 DNA reads TGCGCCAGCAGCTTGGAACTTATGGGACAGGGTAGATTTGAAGAGACCCAGTACTTC.

The rearrangement uses TRBV9 and TRBJ2-3; D is ambiguous. The CDR3 sequence is 13 residues long. Germline V gives CDR1 SGDLS, CDR2 YYNGEE. The germline V and J ends were trimmed by 0 bases and 4 bases, with 6 bases remaining between them. The CDR3: CASSVGAPDTQYF. The CDR3 coding sequence is TGTGCCAGCAGCGTAGGGGCCCCAGATACGCAGTATTTT. The variable domain in full, completed from reference TRBV9 and TRBJ2-3, reads DSGVTQTPKHLITATGQRVTLRCSPRSGDLSVYWYQQSLDQGLQFLIQYYNGEERAKGNILERFSAQQFPDLHSELNLSSLELGDSALYFCASSVGAPDTQYFGPGTRLTVL.

V is TRBV10-3 and J is TRBJ1-1; no definite D call. This CDR3 contains 12 residues. Trimming stripped 3 bases from V and 7 bases from J, with 9 bases between. The germline gives CDR1 ENHRY, CDR2 SYGVKD. CDR3 sequence: CAISELGSEAFF. The DNA of the CDR3 is TGTGCCATCAGTGAATTGGGCAGTGAAGCTTTCTTT.

The chain uses TRBV18 and TRBJ2-1; D perhaps matches TRBD2 (5 bases). This CDR3 is built from 11 residues. CDR1 is KGHSH and CDR2 is LQKENI in the germline V gene. V was clipped by 6 bases and J by 10 bases, with 10 bases between them. The CDR3 DNA follows: TGTGCCAGCTCGTCTGAGGGCGAGCAGTTCTTC. Its translation is CASSSEGEQFF.

This rearrangement joins TRBV15 to TRBJ1-1, with D maybe TRBD1 (5 bases). CDR1 is LNHNV and CDR2 is YYDKDF in the germline V gene (reference sequence). This CDR3 region has 13 residues. The V gene lost 1 base and the J gene lost 5 bases, with 8 bases spanning the gap. The CDR3 reads CATSRAGWTEAFF. CDR3 DNA sequence: TGTGCCACCAGCAGAGCAGGGTGGACTGAAGCTTTCTTT. The full variable domain, with the rest looked up from reference TRBV15 and TRBJ1-1, is DAMVIQNPRYQVTQFGKPVTLSCSQTLNHNVMYWYQQKSSQAPKLLFHYYDKDFNNEADTPDNFQSRRPNTSFCFLDIRSPGLGDTAMYLCATSRAGWTEAFFGQGTRLTVV.

DNA of the CDR3: TGTGCCAGCCTCATAGAGGAGTCCGGAAACACCATATATTTT. This translates into CASLIEESGNTIYF. The chain employs TRBV6-5 and TRBJ1-3; D not resolved. CDR1 and CDR2 (germline): MNHEY, SVGAGI. Trimming took 8 bases from V and 4 from J, leaving 15 bases between them. The CDR3 consists of 14 residues.

The CDR3 loop is CASSEVTGTQYF. DNA for the CDR3: TGTGCCAGCAGTGAGGTCACTGGTACGCAGTATTTT. The chain combines TRBV6-1 with TRBJ2-3; D is ambiguous. V lost 3 bases, J lost 8 bases, and 9 bases lay in between. Germline V gene data show CDR1 as MNHNS and CDR2 as SASEGT. The CDR3 covers 12 residues.

The J gene is TRBJ2-2, the V gene TRBV7-2; 9 nucleotides line up with TRBD1. CDR3 length equals 16 residues. J was trimmed by 4 bases and V by 4 bases; bases with no gene match: 7. Germline loops: CDR1 SGHTA, CDR2 FQGNSA. The CDR3 DNA reads TGTGCCAGCAGCTCAGCACAGGGGGCGTCCACCGGGGAGCTGTTTTTT. Its protein is CASSSAQGASTGELFF.

V gene TRBV27 combines with J gene TRBJ1-5; D is uncertain. The CDR3 totals 13 residues. CDR1 and CDR2 from the germline V gene are MNHEY and SMNVEV (reference sequence). Trimming removed 7 bases at V and 4 bases at J, with 11 bases between. CDR3 DNA sequence: TGTGCCAGCACCTACAGCCCTAATCAGCCCCAGCATTTT. Translation: CASTYSPNQPQHF.

This chain links TRBV10-3 with TRBJ1-2, with TRBD1 matching 8 bases. CDR3 length equals 14 residues. V trimming: 9 bases; J trimming: 2 bases; junction bases outside the gene matches: 8. The V gene's germline CDR1 is ENHRY and CDR2 SYGVKD. The DNA of the CDR3 is TGTGCCATTGGAGGGACAGGTGGGAACTATGGCTACACCTTC. Translated: CAIGGTGGNYGYTF.

The chain combines TRBV5-1 with TRBJ1-2, with 9 bases identical to TRBD1. Germline V gene lookup returns CDR1 SGHRS and CDR2 YFSETQ. This CDR3 is built from 14 residues. V shed 4 bases, J shed 3 bases, and the junction held 4 bases outside the gene matches. CDR3 nucleotide sequence: TGCGCCAGCAGCCGGGACAGGGAAGACTATGGCTACACCTTC. Translating gives CASSRDREDYGYTF.

This sequence joins TRBV21-1 and TRBJ1-1; the table assigns TRBD1, which was not confirmed against the DNA. TRBV21-1 is assigned pseudogene status. This CDR3 is built from 12 residues. The CDR3 sequence: CASSLQGYEAFF. DNA for the CDR3: TGTGCCAGCAGCTTACAGGGTTATGAAGCTTTCTTT.

The chain couples TRBV27 to TRBJ1-6; perhaps TRBD1 as D (5 bases). CDR3 size: 15 residues. CDR1 MNHEY and CDR2 SMNVEV come from the germline V gene (reference sequence). Trimming shortened V by 1 base and J by 7 bases, and 11 bases separated the two germline ends. The CDR3 nucleotides read TGTGCCAGCAGTTTATATGGCAGGACAAATTCACCCCTCCACTTT. Residues: CASSLYGRTNSPLHF.

The V gene is TRBV5-4, the J gene TRBJ2-1; maybe TRBD2 (5 bases). This CDR3 comprises 15 residues. Germline V gives CDR1 SGHNT, CDR2 YYREEE (reference sequence). Trimming cost V 1 base and J 2 bases, with 10 bases left between them. CDR3 amino acids: CASSLRLATYNEQFF. The CDR3 DNA is TGTGCCAGCAGCTTGAGGCTAGCCACCTACAATGAGCAGTTCTTC.

The V call is TRBV7-2, the J call TRBJ2-1; D perhaps matches TRBD2 (8 bases). The CDR3 runs to 16 residues. Per germline, CDR1 SGHTA and CDR2 FQGNSA. Trimming cost V 6 bases and J 2 bases, with 17 bases left between them. The CDR3 loop is CASRAGGSGAYNEQFF. The CDR3 bases are TGTGCCAGCAGGGCAGGGGGTAGCGGGGCCTACAATGAGCAGTTCTTC.

CDR3 in DNA: TGTGCCAGCAGCTTGCCACAGGGGACCGAGCAGTACGTC. It specifies CASSLPQGTEQYV. The chain couples TRBV5-4 to TRBJ2-7; 7 bases map to TRBD1. Losses at the gene ends were 1 base for V and 6 bases for J; bases not matched to a gene: 4. Germline loops: CDR1 SGHNT, CDR2 YYREEE (reference sequence). The CDR3 runs to 13 residues.